Presented here are 5 T cell receptor beta chains from one specimen sequenced in a study of blood T cell repertoires in COVID-19. Method: immunoSEQ multiplex PCR; TCRdb's copy keeps in-frame clones and lacks some. The sample lists approximately 100,000 clones, around nine tenths occurring once. The sequencing sample was made of peripheral blood. The receptor set was obtained from a human donor with acute or convalescent COVID-19. The donor label of this sample is uncertain.

V usage is TRBV27 and J usage is TRBJ1-2; 8 bases are shared with TRBD1. Per germline, CDR1 MNHEY and CDR2 SMNVEV (reference sequence). The CDR3 sequence is 14 residues long. V shed 3 bases, J shed 7 bases, and the junction held 7 bases outside the gene matches. The CDR3 protein is CASSFLRDRRGYTF. The DNA of the CDR3 is TGTGCCAGCAGTTTCCTCCGGGACAGGCGTGGCTACACCTTC.

This clone was counted once. The chain links TRBV28 to TRBJ2-3; the match to TRBD2 covers 7 bases. Germline loops: CDR1 MDHEN, CDR2 SYDVKM. With 4 bases clipped from V and 3 bases from J, the junction kept 4 bases outside the gene matches. The CDR3 is made up of 14 amino acids. The CDR3 DNA is TGTGCCAGCAGTTCCCCGGGGGGAACAGATACGCAGTATTTT. Protein sequence: CASSSPGGTDTQYF.

The rearrangement joins TRBV30 to TRBJ1-4; weak D call: TRBD1 (6 bases). The germline gives CDR1 GTSNPN, CDR2 SVGIG (reference sequence). The CDR3 is 13 amino acids. V was trimmed by 4 bases and J by 2 bases, leaving 8 bases between them. The CDR3 DNA reads as TGTGCCTGGACAGGGGTTACTAATGAAAAACTGTTTTTT. Residues: CAWTGVTNEKLFF. The complete variable domain, with remaining parts taken from reference TRBV30 and TRBJ1-4, reads SQTIHQWPATLVQPVGSPLSLECTVEGTSNPNLYWYRQAAGRGLQLLFYSVGIGQISSEVPQNLSASRPQDRQFILSSKKLLLSDSGFYLCAWTGVTNEKLFFGSGTQLSVL.

The V gene is TRBV19, the J gene TRBJ2-5; 11 nucleotides line up with TRBD2. There are 14 residues in the CDR3. CDR1 is LNHDA, CDR2 SQIVND, per germline (reference sequence). The trim removed 10 bases at V and 5 bases at J, leaving 9 bases unmatched. The CDR3 DNA is TGTGCCACCGCAGTTAGCGGGAGGGGTGAGACCCAGTACTTC. It codes for CATAVSGRGETQYF.

This chain connects TRBV9 to TRBJ2-3; no reliable D call. The CDR3 length is 15 residues. Germline V gene sequence: CDR1 SGDLS, CDR2 YYNGEE. V was pared by 1 base and J by 0 bases, with 9 bases between. CDR3 sequence: CASSVQLGSTDTQYF. CDR3 sequence (DNA): TGTGCCAGCAGCGTACAGTTGGGCAGCACAGATACGCAGTATTTT.